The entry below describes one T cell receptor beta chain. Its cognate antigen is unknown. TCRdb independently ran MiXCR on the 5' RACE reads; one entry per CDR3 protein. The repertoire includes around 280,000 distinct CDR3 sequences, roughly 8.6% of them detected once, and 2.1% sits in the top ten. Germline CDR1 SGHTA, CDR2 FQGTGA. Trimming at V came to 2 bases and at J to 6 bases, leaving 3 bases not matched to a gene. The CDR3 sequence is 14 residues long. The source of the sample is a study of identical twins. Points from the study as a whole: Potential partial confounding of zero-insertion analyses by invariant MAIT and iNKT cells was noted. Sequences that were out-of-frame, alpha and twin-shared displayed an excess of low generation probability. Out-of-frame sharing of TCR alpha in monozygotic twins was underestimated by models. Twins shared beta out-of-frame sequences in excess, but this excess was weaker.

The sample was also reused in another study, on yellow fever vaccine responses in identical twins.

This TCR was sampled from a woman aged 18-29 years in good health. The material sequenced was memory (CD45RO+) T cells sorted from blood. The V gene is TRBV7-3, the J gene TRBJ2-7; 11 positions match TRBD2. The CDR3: CASSLLAGGSEQYF. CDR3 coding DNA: TGTGCCAGCAGCTTACTAGCGGGAGGAAGCGAGCAGTACTTC. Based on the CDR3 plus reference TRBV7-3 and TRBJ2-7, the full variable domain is GAGVSQTPSNKVTEKGKYVELRCDPISGHTALYWYRQSLGQGPEFLIYFQGTGAADDSGLPNDRFFAVRPEGSVSTLKIQRTERGDSAVYLCASSLLAGGSEQYFGPGTRLTVT.